This T cell receptor (beta chain) is from a study of blood T cell repertoires in COVID-19. This study enrolled people aged about 18 to 100 from roughly 24 US geographic areas. Before being deemed recovered, Cohort 3 donors had two negative PCRs, clearance, or symptom resolution. Libraries were prepared by immunoSEQ multiplex PCR; TCRdb keeps only in-frame clonotypes and omits some of them. The sample yields 270,000 or so clones, 65% to 85% seen once. Germline values: CDR1 SGHNT, CDR2 YYREEE (reference sequence). With V trimmed by 3 bases and J by 2 bases, 7 bases remained unmatched. The CDR3 spans 15 residues.

The genes are TRBV5-4 and TRBJ2-7; 8 positions agree with TRBD2. The source of this sequence is a man in his fifties or sixties who had recovered from COVID-19. Material for sequencing was PBMCs or T cells enriched from blood (not recorded which). The CDR3 DNA is TGTGCCAGCAGCTCCTCCCCGGGGGGGACCTACGAGCAGTACTTC. This encodes CASSSSPGGTYEQYF.